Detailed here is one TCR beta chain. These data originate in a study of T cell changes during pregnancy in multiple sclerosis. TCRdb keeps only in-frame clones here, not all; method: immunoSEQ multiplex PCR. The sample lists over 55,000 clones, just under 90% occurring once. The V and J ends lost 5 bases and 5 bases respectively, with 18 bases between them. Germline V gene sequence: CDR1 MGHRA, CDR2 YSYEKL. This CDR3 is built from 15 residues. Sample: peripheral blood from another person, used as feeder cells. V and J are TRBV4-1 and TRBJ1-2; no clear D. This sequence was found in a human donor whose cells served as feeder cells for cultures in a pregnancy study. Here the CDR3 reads CASSALGFGDYGYTF. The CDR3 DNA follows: TGCGCCAGCAGCGCCCTAGGTTTTGGAGATTATGGCTACACCTTC.